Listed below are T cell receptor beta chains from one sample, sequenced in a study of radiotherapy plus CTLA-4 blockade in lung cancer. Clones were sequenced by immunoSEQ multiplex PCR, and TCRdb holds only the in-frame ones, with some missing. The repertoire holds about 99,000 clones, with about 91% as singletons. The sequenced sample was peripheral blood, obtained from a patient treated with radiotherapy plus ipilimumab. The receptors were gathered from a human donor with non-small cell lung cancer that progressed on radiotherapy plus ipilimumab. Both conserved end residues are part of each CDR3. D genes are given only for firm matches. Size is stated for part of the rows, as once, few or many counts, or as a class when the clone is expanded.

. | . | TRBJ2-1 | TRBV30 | CAWSVQGWGEQFF | TGTGCCTGGAGTGTACAGGGCTGGGGTGAGCAGTTCTTC
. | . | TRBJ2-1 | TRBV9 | CASSVGRDFSYNEQFF | TGTGCCAGCAGCGTAGGGAGGGACTTTTCCTACAATGAGCAGTTCTTC
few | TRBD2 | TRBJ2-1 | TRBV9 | CASSGLAGGDEQFF | TGTGCCAGCAGCGGACTAGCGGGAGGGGATGAGCAGTTCTTC
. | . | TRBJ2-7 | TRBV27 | CASSLKGPPLNEQYF | TGTGCCAGCAGTTTAAAGGGTCCTCCTTTGAACGAGCAGTACTTC
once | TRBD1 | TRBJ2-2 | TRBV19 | CASSTKIGTGVLRLSAGELFF | TGTGCCAGTAGTACCAAAATAGGGACAGGGGTTTTAAGGCTTAGTGCCGGGGAGCTGTTTTTT
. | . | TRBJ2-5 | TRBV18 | CASSPRRGGETQYF | TGTGCCAGCTCACCACGAAGAGGAGGAGAGACCCAGTACTTC
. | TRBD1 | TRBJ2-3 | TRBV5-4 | CASSARQGPDTQYF | TGTGCCAGCAGCGCCCGACAGGGGCCTGATACGCAGTATTTT
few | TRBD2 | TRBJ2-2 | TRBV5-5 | CASSFQGLAGANTGELFF | TGTGCCAGCAGCTTTCAGGGACTAGCGGGAGCGAACACCGGGGAGCTGTTTTTT
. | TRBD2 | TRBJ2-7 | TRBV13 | CASSSAGGMRYEQYF | TGTGCCAGCAGCTCAGCGGGAGGGATGCGATACGAGCAGTACTTC
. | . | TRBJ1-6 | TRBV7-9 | CASSLDSPLHF | TGTGCCAGCAGCTTAGATTCACCCCTCCACTTT